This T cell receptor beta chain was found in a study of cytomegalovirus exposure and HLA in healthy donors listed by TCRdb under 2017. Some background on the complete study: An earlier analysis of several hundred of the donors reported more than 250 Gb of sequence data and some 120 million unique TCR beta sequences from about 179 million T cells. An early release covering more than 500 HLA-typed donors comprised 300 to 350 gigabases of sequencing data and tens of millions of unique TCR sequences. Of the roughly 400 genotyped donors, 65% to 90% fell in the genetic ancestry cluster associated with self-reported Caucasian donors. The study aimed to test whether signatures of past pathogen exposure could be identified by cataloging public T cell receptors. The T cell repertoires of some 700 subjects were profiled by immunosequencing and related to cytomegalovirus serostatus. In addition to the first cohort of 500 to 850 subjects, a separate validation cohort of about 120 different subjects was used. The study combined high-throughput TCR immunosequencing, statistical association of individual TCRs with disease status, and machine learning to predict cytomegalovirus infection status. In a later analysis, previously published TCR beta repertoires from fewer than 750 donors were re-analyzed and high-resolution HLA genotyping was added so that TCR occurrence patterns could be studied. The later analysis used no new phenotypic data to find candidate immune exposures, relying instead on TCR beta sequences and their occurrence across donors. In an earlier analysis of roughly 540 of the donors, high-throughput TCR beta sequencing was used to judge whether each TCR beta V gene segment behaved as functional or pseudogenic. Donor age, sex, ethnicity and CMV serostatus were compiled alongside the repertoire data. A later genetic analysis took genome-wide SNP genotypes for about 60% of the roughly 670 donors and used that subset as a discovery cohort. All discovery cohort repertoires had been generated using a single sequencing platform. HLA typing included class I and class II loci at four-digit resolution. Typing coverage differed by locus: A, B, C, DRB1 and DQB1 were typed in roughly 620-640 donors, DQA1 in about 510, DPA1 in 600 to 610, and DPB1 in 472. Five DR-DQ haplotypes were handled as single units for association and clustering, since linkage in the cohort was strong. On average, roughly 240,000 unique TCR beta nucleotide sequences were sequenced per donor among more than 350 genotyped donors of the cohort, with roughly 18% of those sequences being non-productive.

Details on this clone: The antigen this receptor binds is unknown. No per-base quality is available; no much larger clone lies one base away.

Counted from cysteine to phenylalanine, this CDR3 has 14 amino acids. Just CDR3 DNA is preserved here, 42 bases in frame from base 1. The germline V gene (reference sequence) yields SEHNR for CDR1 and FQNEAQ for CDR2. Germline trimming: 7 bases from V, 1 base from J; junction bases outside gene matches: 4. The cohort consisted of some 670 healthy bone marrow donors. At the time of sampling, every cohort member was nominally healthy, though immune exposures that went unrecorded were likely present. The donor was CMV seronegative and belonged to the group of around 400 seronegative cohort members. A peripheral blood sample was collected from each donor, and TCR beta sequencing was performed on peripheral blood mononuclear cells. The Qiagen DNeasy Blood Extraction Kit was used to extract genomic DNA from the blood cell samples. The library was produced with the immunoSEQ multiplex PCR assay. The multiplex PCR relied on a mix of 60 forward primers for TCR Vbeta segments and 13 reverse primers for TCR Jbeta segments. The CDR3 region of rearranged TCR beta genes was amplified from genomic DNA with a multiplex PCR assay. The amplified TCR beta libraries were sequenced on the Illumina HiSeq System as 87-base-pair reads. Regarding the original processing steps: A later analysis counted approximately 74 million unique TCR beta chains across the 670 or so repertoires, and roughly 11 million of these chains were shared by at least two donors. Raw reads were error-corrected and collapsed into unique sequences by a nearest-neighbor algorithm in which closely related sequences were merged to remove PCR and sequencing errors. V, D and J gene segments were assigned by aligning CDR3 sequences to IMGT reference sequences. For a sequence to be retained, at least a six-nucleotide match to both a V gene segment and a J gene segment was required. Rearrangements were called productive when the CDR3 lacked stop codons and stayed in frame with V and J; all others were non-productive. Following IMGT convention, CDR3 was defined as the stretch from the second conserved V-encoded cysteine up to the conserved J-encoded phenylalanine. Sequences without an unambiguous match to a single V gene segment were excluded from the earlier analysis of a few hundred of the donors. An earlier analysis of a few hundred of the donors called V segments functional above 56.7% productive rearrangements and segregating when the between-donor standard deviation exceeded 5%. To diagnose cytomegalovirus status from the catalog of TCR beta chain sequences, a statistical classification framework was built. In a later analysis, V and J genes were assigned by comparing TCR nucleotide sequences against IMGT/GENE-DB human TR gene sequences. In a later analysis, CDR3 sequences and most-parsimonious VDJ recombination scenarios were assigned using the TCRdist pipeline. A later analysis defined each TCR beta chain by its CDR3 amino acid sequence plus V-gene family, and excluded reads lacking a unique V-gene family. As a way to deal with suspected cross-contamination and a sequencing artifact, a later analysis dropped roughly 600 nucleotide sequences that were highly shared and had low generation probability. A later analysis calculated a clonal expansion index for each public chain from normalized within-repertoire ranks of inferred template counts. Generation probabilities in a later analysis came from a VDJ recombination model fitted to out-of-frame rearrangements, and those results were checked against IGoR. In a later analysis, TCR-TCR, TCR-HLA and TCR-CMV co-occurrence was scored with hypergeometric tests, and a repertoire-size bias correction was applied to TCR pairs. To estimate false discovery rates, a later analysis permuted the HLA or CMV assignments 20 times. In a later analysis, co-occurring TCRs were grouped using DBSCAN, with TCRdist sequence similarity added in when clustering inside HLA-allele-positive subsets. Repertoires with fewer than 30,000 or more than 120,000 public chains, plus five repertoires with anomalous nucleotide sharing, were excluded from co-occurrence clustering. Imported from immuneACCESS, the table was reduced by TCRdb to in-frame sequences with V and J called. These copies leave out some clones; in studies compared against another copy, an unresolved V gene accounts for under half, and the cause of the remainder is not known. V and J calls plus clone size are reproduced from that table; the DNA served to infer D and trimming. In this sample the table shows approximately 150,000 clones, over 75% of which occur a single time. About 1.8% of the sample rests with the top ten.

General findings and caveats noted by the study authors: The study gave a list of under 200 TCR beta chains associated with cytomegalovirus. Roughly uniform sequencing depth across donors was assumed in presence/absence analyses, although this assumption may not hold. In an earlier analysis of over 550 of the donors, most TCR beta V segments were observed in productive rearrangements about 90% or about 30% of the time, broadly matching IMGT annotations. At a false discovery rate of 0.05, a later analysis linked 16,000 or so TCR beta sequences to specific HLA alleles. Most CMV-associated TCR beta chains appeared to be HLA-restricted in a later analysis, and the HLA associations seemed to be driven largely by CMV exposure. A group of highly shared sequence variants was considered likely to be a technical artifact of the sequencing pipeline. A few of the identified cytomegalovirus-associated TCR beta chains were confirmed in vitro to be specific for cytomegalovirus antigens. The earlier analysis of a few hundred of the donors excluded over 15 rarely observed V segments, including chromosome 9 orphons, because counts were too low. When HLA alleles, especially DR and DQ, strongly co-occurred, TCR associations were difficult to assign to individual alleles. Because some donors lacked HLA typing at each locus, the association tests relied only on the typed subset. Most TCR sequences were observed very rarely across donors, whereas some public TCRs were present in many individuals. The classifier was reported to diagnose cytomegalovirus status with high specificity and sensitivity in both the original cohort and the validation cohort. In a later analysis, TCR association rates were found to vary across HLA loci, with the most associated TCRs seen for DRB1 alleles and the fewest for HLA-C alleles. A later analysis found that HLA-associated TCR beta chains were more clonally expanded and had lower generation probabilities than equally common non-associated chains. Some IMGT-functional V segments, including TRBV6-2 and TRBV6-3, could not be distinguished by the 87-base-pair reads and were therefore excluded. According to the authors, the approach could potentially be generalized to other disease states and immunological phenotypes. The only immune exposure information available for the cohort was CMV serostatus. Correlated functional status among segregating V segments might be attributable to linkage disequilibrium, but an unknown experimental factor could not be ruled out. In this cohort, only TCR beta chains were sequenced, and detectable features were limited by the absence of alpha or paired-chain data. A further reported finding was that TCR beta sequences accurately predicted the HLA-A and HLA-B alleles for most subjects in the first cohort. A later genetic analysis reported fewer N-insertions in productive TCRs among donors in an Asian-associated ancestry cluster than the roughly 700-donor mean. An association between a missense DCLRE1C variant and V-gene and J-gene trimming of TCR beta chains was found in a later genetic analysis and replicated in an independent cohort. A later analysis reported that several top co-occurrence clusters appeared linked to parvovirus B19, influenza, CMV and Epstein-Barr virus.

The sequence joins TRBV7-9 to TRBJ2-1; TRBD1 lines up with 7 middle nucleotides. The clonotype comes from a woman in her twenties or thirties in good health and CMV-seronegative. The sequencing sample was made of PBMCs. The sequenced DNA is TGTGCCAGCACCCGGGACAGTTCCTACAATGAGCAGTTCTTC. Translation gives CASTRDSSYNEQFF.